This T cell receptor beta chain was documented in a study of vaccination effects on CD4 cells after COVID-19. Antigen-specific CD4+ T cells expanded by the ViraFEST assay with viral peptide pools were then sequenced. Following culture for around 9 days, CD4+ T cells were isolated. A PCR test confirmed that the person had SARS-CoV-2 infection between March and December 2020. Trimming removed 0 bases at V and 9 bases at J, with 13 bases between. The CDR3 has 14 residues. CDR1 and CDR2 (germline): SGHRS, YFSETQ. The data were produced by immunoSEQ multiplex PCR, yet TCRdb's version contains in-frame clones alone and is incomplete. Found here are roughly 45,000 clones, about three quarters of them singletons; the top ten hold under 30%. This clone was recorded once. Antigen: not known. Study conclusions and caveats: The study had few convalescent patients and no early post-infection timepoints.

Material: CD4+ T cells from PBMCs cultured with a peptide pool, obtained before COVID-19 vaccination. J is TRBJ2-1 and V is TRBV5-1; D ambiguous. This TCR was recovered from a human donor who had a prior SARS-CoV-2 infection. The CDR3 DNA sequence: TGCGCCAGCAGCTTGGCGAGTACGTCTTTTGAGCAGTTCTTC. Its translation is CASSLASTSFEQFF.